This T cell receptor (beta chain) was sequenced in a study of blood T cells in healthy people across ages. For the second PCR, which ran for about 7 to 11 cycles, a sample-barcoded 5' primer and a J-beta primer mix were used. A single record per CDR3 protein comes from TCRdb applying MiXCR to the 5' RACE reads. Of hundreds of thousands of distinct CDR3 sequences detected, around 30% appear once; the ten largest clones hold 29%. Looked up from germline, CDR1 is MDHEN and CDR2 is SYDVKM. The CDR3 length is 12 residues. Trimming at V came to 8 bases and at J to 1 base, leaving 1 base not matched to a gene. This clonotype was seen many times.

The sequence derives from a woman in her sixties or seventies in good health. Specimen: blood. The chain links TRBV28 to TRBJ1-1; 7 bases are a match to TRBD1. The CDR3 loop reads CASQGGNTEAFF. DNA for the CDR3: TGTGCCAGCCAGGGGGGGAACACTGAAGCTTTCTTT.